This passage covers 30 T cell receptor beta chains from one sample sequenced in a study of Graves' ophthalmopathy and Graves' hyperthyroidism. Amplified material comprised TCR beta CDR3 regions derived from RNA transcripts. HTBI-primed RT-PCR formed the first round, and a multiplex PCR formed the second. TCRdb reprocessed the multiplex PCR reads with MiXCR, giving one entry per CDR3 protein. The data show about 660,000 distinct CDR3 sequences, more than 40% seen once. Sequencing was performed on peripheral blood. Every receptor here comes from an adult man with Graves' ophthalmopathy.

CDR3 sequence: CASSPFGGMNTEAFF. Written as DNA, the CDR3 is TGTGCCAGCAGCCCTTTTGGGGGGATGAACACTGAAGCTTTCTTT. The chain recombines TRBV14 with TRBJ1-1; TRBD1 might be the D (5 bases). The CDR3 has 15 amino acids. Trimming left V 4 bases short and J 0 bases short, with 12 bases between. CDR1 and CDR2 from the germline V gene are SGHDN and FVKESK.

At least ten counts were recorded for this clonotype. The V call is TRBV29-1, the J call TRBJ1-4; D not certain. CDR1 and CDR2 (germline): SQVTM, ANQGSEA. V shed 3 bases and J shed 7 bases, with 12 bases lying between them. The CDR3 length is 13 residues. CDR3 amino acids: CSVEAGSREKLFF. The CDR3 DNA is TGCAGCGTTGAGGCGGGTAGTCGTGAAAAACTGTTTTTT.

This clonotype was picked up a small number of times. A much bigger clone sits one base away, suggesting this may be a read error. This chain joins TRBV29-1 and TRBJ2-2; TRBD1 matches at 9 bases. This CDR3 comprises 14 residues. CDR1 is SQVTM, CDR2 ANQGSEA, per germline. DNA for the CDR3: TGCAGCGCTCGGGGACAGGGAAACACCGGGGGGCTGTTTTTT. It translates to CSARGQGNTGGLFF.

This clonotype was recorded many times. V gene TRBV11-2 combines with J gene TRBJ1-1; TRBD1 is a possible D gene (6 bases). CDR1 is SGHAT, CDR2 FQNNGV, per germline. Trimming left V 5 bases short and J 11 bases short, with 18 bases between. This CDR3 spans 13 amino acids. For the CDR3, the DNA is TGTGCCAGCAGCCCAGGGGTCTGGGTTGAGGCTTTCTTT. It translates to CASSPGVWVEAFF.

This clonotype came up a few times. An end of the junction does not agree with germline; a read error may underlie this. The rearrangement joins TRBV10-3 to TRBJ1-6; perhaps TRBD1 as D (6 bases). The CDR3 sequence is 16 residues long. Germline values: CDR1 ENHRY, CDR2 SYGVKD. The CDR3 reads CASSEPRTAPRAPLHF. For the CDR3, the DNA is TGTGCCAGCAGTGAACCCCGGACAGCCCCGAGAGCGCCCCTCCACTTT.

This clonotype was counted a few times. This chain uses TRBV4-1 with TRBJ1-1; D is undetermined. V was clipped by 1 base and J by 8 bases, with 8 bases between them. This CDR3 is built from 12 residues. The germline V gene has CDR1 MGHRA and CDR2 YSYEKL. CDR3 residues: CASSQGWQEAFF. CDR3 nucleotides: TGCGCCAGCAGCCAAGGGTGGCAAGAAGCTTTCTTT.

This clonotype has a count of ten or more. The rearrangement links TRBV12-3 or TRBV12-4 to TRBJ1-5; weak D call: TRBD1 (6 bases). The V gene lost 1 base and the J gene lost 7 bases, with 11 bases spanning the gap. The CDR3 has 14 residues. This CDR3 is CASSLGQGLQPQHF. The CDR3 DNA reads TGTGCCAGCAGTTTAGGGCAGGGGCTGCAGCCCCAGCATTTT.

This clonotype has just one count. The chain links TRBV5-1 to TRBJ2-7, with 8 positions matching TRBD1. Looked up from germline, CDR1 is SGHRS and CDR2 is YFSETQ. There are 10 residues in the CDR3. V shed 6 bases and J 12 bases; nucleotides not matched to a gene: 5. DNA of the CDR3: TGCGCCAGCACCGGAGGACAGGGGTACTTC. Translation gives CASTGGQGYF.

The table lists this clonotype with a few counts. This chain uses TRBV12-3 or TRBV12-4 with TRBJ2-7; D not resolved. This CDR3 contains 11 residues. The V gene lost 8 bases and the J gene lost 6 bases, with 11 bases spanning the gap. The CDR3 region has the DNA TGTGCCAGCCGTCAAGGGATCGAGCAGTACTTC. This encodes CASRQGIEQYF.

This clonotype was counted many times. The rearrangement links TRBV2 to TRBJ2-2; 9 nucleotides line up with TRBD1. The V gene's germline CDR1 is SNHLY and CDR2 FYNNEI. The CDR3 length is 15 residues. The trim removed 7 bases at V and 5 bases at J, leaving 8 bases unmatched. The CDR3: CASNVDRGFTGELFF. CDR3 DNA: TGTGCCAGCAATGTGGACAGGGGATTTACCGGGGAGCTGTTTTTT. The variable domain in full, with the rest retrieved from reference TRBV2 and TRBJ2-2, is EPEVTQTPSHQVTQMGQEVILRCVPISNHLYFYWYRQILGQKVEFLVSFYNNEISEKSEIFDDQFSVERPDGSNFTLKIRSTKLEDSAMYFCASNVDRGFTGELFFGEGSRLTVL.

The table lists this clonotype with many counts. The chain uses TRBV7-8 and TRBJ2-7; TRBD1 agrees at 8 bases. This CDR3 region has 15 residues. The V segment lost 8 bases and the J segment 2 bases; nucleotides outside the gene matches: 11. The germline gives CDR1 SGHVS, CDR2 FQNEAQ. The CDR3 DNA reads TGTGCCAGCGCTACGACAGGGGCACTCCCCTACGAGCAGTACTTC. Its translation is CASATTGALPYEQYF. Full variable domain (remainder filled in from reference TRBV7-8 and TRBJ2-7): GAGVSQSPRYKVAKRGQDVALRCDPISGHVSLFWYQQALGQGPEFLTYFQNEAQLDKSGLPSDRFFAERPEGSVSTLKIQRTQQEDSAVYLCASATTGALPYEQYFGPGTRLTVT.

In its sample, this clonotype was seen many times. This chain links TRBV11-2 with TRBJ2-7; D is unresolved. CDR3 length equals 14 residues. V lost 7 bases and J 2 bases, leaving 15 bases between the germline ends. Germline V gene lookup returns CDR1 SGHAT and CDR2 FQNNGV. The CDR3 region is CASIPPLQPYEQYF. CDR3 bases: TGTGCCAGCATTCCCCCGCTTCAGCCCTACGAGCAGTACTTC. Combining the CDR3 with reference TRBV11-2 and TRBJ2-7 gives the whole variable domain EAGVAQSPRYKIIEKRQSVAFWCNPISGHATLYWYQQILGQGPKLLIQFQNNGVVDDSQLPKDRFSAERLKGVDSTLKIQPAKLEDSAVYLCASIPPLQPYEQYFGPGTRLTVT.

The rearrangement uses TRBV6-2 or TRBV6-3 and TRBJ2-7; 8 nucleotides line up with TRBD1. Germline CDR1 MNHEY, CDR2 SVGEGT. The CDR3 is 13 amino acids. V gave up 10 bases and J gave up 2 bases; unmatched junction bases: 7. In DNA, the CDR3 is TGTGCCACCACGGGACAGGAGACCTACGAGCAGTACTTC. Its translation is CATTGQETYEQYF.

The sample holds many counts of this clonotype. This sequence joins TRBV2 and TRBJ1-2; tentative D call: TRBD1 (6 bases). CDR1 and CDR2 from the germline V gene are SNHLY and FYNNEI. This CDR3 is 14 amino acids long. V lost 2 bases and J 2 bases, leaving 9 bases between the germline ends. CDR3 region: CASSETTGNYGYTF. The CDR3 region has the DNA TGTGCCAGCAGTGAAACGACAGGCAACTATGGCTACACCTTC. The full variable domain, completed using reference TRBV2 and TRBJ1-2, is EPEVTQTPSHQVTQMGQEVILRCVPISNHLYFYWYRQILGQKVEFLVSFYNNEISEKSEIFDDQFSVERPDGSNFTLKIRSTKLEDSAMYFCASSETTGNYGYTFGSGTRLTVV.

The chain recombines TRBV15 with TRBJ1-6; tentative D call: TRBD1 (6 bases). The length of the CDR3 is 15 residues. Per the germline V gene, CDR1 is LNHNV and CDR2 is YYDKDF (reference sequence). V was pared by 5 bases and J by 7 bases, with 15 bases between. The CDR3 loop is CATSAGDNGNSPLHF. CDR3 DNA sequence: TGTGCCACCAGCGCAGGGGACAATGGAAATTCACCCCTCCACTTT.

Concerning this clonotype: This may be a read error, as it is one base from a much larger clone. The rearrangement links TRBV12-3 or TRBV12-4 to TRBJ1-3; possible D gene TRBD1, 5 bases. The CDR3 covers 15 residues. The CDR3 spells CASSLVGGRGHTIYF. In DNA form, the CDR3 reads TGTGCCAGCAGTTTAGTCGGGGGTCGTGGACACACCATATATTTT.

This clonotype was detected ten times or more. V usage is TRBV19 and J usage is TRBJ2-7; D is unclear. Trimming took 3 bases from V and 0 from J, leaving 6 bases between them. Germline-derived CDR1 and CDR2 are LNHDA and SQIVND (reference sequence). CDR3 size: 13 residues. The CDR3: CASSISVSYEQYF. The CDR3 DNA sequence: TGTGCCAGTAGTATTAGTGTCTCCTACGAGCAGTACTTC.

Many counts were recorded for this clonotype. This sequence joins TRBV2 and TRBJ1-6; tentative D call: TRBD1 (5 bases). V was cut by 6 bases and J by 7 bases, with 13 bases left in between. The CDR3 runs to 14 residues. Germline V gives CDR1 SNHLY, CDR2 FYNNEI. DNA for the CDR3: TGTGCCAGCAGACGGGGCGCGGGAAATTCACCCCTCCACTTT. This sequence encodes CASRRGAGNSPLHF. The variable domain in full, with the rest retrieved from reference TRBV2 and TRBJ1-6, is EPEVTQTPSHQVTQMGQEVILRCVPISNHLYFYWYRQILGQKVEFLVSFYNNEISEKSEIFDDQFSVERPDGSNFTLKIRSTKLEDSAMYFCASRRGAGNSPLHFGNGTRLTVT.

This clonotype was recorded at least ten times. This chain links TRBV7-9 with TRBJ1-1, with D tentatively TRBD1 (6 bases). V lost 7 bases and J 4 bases, leaving 19 bases between the germline ends. Germline CDR1 and CDR2: SEHNR and FQNEAQ (reference sequence). The CDR3 is 15 residues long. The CDR3 region has the DNA TGTGCCAGCAACCCCTTCCCGGACAGTACCACTGAAGCTTTCTTT. As protein: CASNPFPDSTTEAFF.

This clonotype showed up many times. CDR3 protein: CASSLDSGANVLTF. The CDR3 bases are TGCGCCAGCAGCCTTGACTCTGGGGCCAACGTCCTGACTTTC. This chain connects TRBV5-1 to TRBJ2-6; D not resolved. V was cut by 4 bases and J by 0 bases, with 5 bases left in between. The CDR3 sequence is 14 residues long. The germline gives CDR1 SGHRS, CDR2 YFSETQ.

This clonotype was detected ten times or more. The chain employs TRBV10-3 and TRBJ1-2; D unresolved. The CDR3 totals 13 residues. V shed 3 bases and J shed 6 bases, with 11 bases lying between them. Germline CDR1 ENHRY, CDR2 SYGVKD. Written as DNA, the CDR3 is TGTGCCATCAGTGACGACGGTGAGGATGGCTACACCTTC. Amino acids: CAISDDGEDGYTF.

V is TRBV5-5 and J is TRBJ1-5; TRBD1 aligns across 7 bases. With V trimmed by 4 bases and J by 6 bases, 16 bases remained unmatched. Per the germline V gene, CDR1 is SGHKS and CDR2 is YYEKEE (reference sequence). The length of the CDR3 is 17 residues. CDR3 DNA: TGTGCCAGCAGCATCTTTTCACGAGGACAGGCAAGTCAGCCCCAGCATTTT. Protein: CASSIFSRGQASQPQHF.

This chain connects TRBV25-1 to TRBJ1-2; 7 bases fit TRBD1. The CDR3 runs 12 residues. V gave up 6 bases and J gave up 10 bases; unmatched junction bases: 8. The germline CDR1 and CDR2 sequences are MGHDK and SYGVNS. The DNA for the CDR3 is TGTGCCAGCAGGGGGGACAGCTTCAACTACACCTTC. This translates into CASRGDSFNYTF.

This clonotype was recorded many times. This sequence joins TRBV5-6 and TRBJ2-5; D may match TRBD1 or TRBD2 (5 bases each). The germline V and J ends were trimmed by 3 bases and 0 bases, with 12 bases remaining between them. CDR1 is SGHDT and CDR2 is YYEEEE in the germline V gene. This CDR3 spans 15 amino acids. The CDR3 bases are TGTGCCAGCAGCTGGGACGGAAAGTACCAAGAGACCCAGTACTTC. Its protein product is CASSWDGKYQETQYF.

This clonotype was observed a few times. V usage is TRBV30 and J usage is TRBJ1-5, with 7 nucleotides matching TRBD1. V lost 4 bases and J lost 6; bases outside the gene matches: 6. Germline V gene lookup returns CDR1 GTSNPN and CDR2 SVGIG (reference sequence). This CDR3 comprises 13 residues. The CDR3 bases are TGTGCCTGGAACACAGGGGATGGTCAGCCCCAGCATTTT. Protein: CAWNTGDGQPQHF.

This clonotype was counted ten times or more. This chain connects TRBV12-3 or TRBV12-4 to TRBJ1-5, with D maybe TRBD1 (5 bases). With 6 bases removed from V and 4 bases from J, the gap between germline ends came to 7 bases. This CDR3 has 12 residues. CDR3 DNA: TGTGCCAGCAGACAGGCAAATCAGCCCCAGCATTTT. Its translation: CASRQANQPQHF.

The gene calls are TRBV7-6 and TRBJ1-2; 9 positions agree with TRBD1. The CDR3 runs 12 residues. V trimming: 9 bases; J trimming: 7 bases; junction bases outside the gene matches: 6. Germline V lookup: CDR1 SGHVS, CDR2 FNYEAQ. As DNA, the CDR3 is TGTGCCAGTACTACAGGGGGCAGTGGCTACACCTTC. Amino acid sequence: CASTTGGSGYTF.

In its sample, this clonotype was seen once. A junction end diverges from the germline sequence, so it may reflect a read error. This rearrangement joins TRBV10-3 to TRBJ1-1, with D possibly TRBD1 on 6 matching bases. CDR1 and CDR2 (germline): ENHRY, SYGVKD. The CDR3 loop spans 14 amino acids. CDR3 residues: CAITGGRGHTEAFF. Here the CDR3 DNA reads TGTGCCATCACGGGGGGGCGAGGGCACACTGAAGCCTTCTTT.

The chain couples TRBV20-1 to TRBJ2-3, with TRBD2 matching 10 bases. Germline CDR1 DFQATT, CDR2 SNEGSKA (reference sequence). The junction had 13 bases not matched to a gene; V was cut back by 4 bases and J by 9 bases. The CDR3 runs 15 residues. CDR3 nucleotides: TGCAGTGCTAAGCCCATTGGGCTAGCGGGAGACACGCAGTATTTT. Encoded protein: CSAKPIGLAGDTQYF.

The V call is TRBV10-1, the J call TRBJ1-5, with TRBD1 as a possible D gene (6 bases). V shed 6 bases and J shed 5 bases, with 14 bases lying between them. Per germline, CDR1 WNHNN and CDR2 SYGVQD (reference sequence). The CDR3 consists of 14 residues. CDR3 protein: CASRDWGLHQPQHF. As DNA, the CDR3 is TGCGCCAGCAGAGATTGGGGGCTTCATCAGCCCCAGCATTTT.